A single sample gave rise to the 32 T cell receptor beta chains below, sequenced in a study of lymphopenia after photon versus proton radiotherapy. Profiling relied on immunoSEQ multiplex PCR, and the TCRdb table lists in-frame clones only, not all of them. The table records fewer than 50,000 clones, 85% of them present only once. Specimen: peripheral blood, collected from a patient treated with photon-based radiotherapy. The receptors come from a man in his forties with gastric cancer.

This clone was counted a few times. The CDR3 here is CASGQGENTEAFF. The CDR3, as DNA: TGTGCCAGCGGACAGGGGGAGAACACTGAAGCTTTCTTT. This sequence joins TRBV2 and TRBJ1-1; 10 bases align to TRBD1. CDR3 length equals 13 residues. The germline V gene has CDR1 SNHLY and CDR2 FYNNEI. V lost 8 bases and J lost 1; bases outside the gene matches: 1.

The chain links TRBV9 to TRBJ2-3; D ambiguous. CDR1 is SGDLS, CDR2 YYNGEE, per germline. CDR3 length: 14 amino acids. Trimming left V 4 bases short and J 0 bases short, with 9 bases between. The CDR3 region has the DNA TGTGCCAGCAGCCTAGACCCGAGCACAGATACGCAGTATTTT. Translation gives CASSLDPSTDTQYF.

This clone was seen only once. The V call is TRBV5-1, the J call TRBJ2-7; 8 bases are shared with TRBD2. The CDR3 sequence is 16 residues long. Germline-derived CDR1 and CDR2 are SGHRS and YFSETQ. The V and J ends lost 3 bases and 0 bases, in that order; junction bases with no gene match: 8. CDR3 coding DNA: TGCGCCAGCAGCTCCGGAGCGGGGGATTCCTCCTACGAGCAGTACTTC. Its protein is CASSSGAGDSSYEQYF.

Within the sample, this clone is medium-sized. The V gene is TRBV27, the J gene TRBJ2-7, with D possibly TRBD1 on 8 matching bases. Germline CDR1 is MNHEY and CDR2 is SMNVEV (reference sequence). Trimming removed 6 bases at V and 6 bases at J, with 21 bases between. The CDR3 has 15 amino acids. Here the CDR3 DNA reads TGTGCCAGCAGCCCCACCGGGGGGACAGGTGGCGAGCAGTACTTC. Residues: CASSPTGGTGGEQYF.

This clone has just one count. The V call is TRBV30, the J call TRBJ1-2; 7 bases match TRBD1. V was pared by 3 bases and J by 10 bases, with 14 bases of the junction left unmatched. The CDR3 has 14 amino acids. Germline CDR1 reads GTSNPN; CDR2 reads SVGIG (reference sequence). The DNA for the CDR3 is TGTGCCTGGAGGAACAGGGGAGGGCTTGGCTACTACACCTTC. Translation: CAWRNRGGLGYYTF.

V gene TRBV11-2 combines with J gene TRBJ2-5; 8 bases line up with TRBD2. Germline lookup yields CDR1 SGHAT and CDR2 FQNNGV. The J segment lost 5 bases and the V segment lost 5 bases, leaving 10 bases of the junction unmatched. The CDR3 has 15 amino acids. CDR3 nucleotide sequence: TGTGCCAGCAGCGCGACTAGCGTGGCGCGGGAGACCCAGTACTTC. Protein: CASSATSVARETQYF.

The rearrangement links TRBV5-1 to TRBJ1-6; 11 bases fit TRBD1. The length of the CDR3 is 17 residues. Germline CDR1 SGHRS, CDR2 YFSETQ. V lost 4 bases, J lost 7 bases, and 10 bases stayed unmatched. The CDR3 loop is CASSIQPGTGGNSPLHF. The DNA for the CDR3 is TGCGCCAGCAGCATACAACCCGGGACAGGGGGGAATTCACCCCTCCACTTT.

The chain carries TRBV7-9 and TRBJ2-1; D ambiguous. Germline V lookup: CDR1 SEHNR, CDR2 FQNEAQ (reference sequence). The V and J ends lost 1 base and 6 bases respectively, with 7 bases between them. The length of the CDR3 is 13 residues. CDR3 nucleotide sequence: TGTGCCAGCAGCTTAGGACTTTCCAATGAGCAGTTCTTC. This encodes CASSLGLSNEQFF.

This clone has only a few counts. The chain uses TRBV2 and TRBJ1-1; 8 bases fit TRBD1. Germline V CDR1 and CDR2: SNHLY, FYNNEI. V was pared by 5 bases and J by 6 bases, with 5 bases of the junction left unmatched. The CDR3 totals 13 residues. CDR3 region: CASSRDRQSEAFF. The DNA of the CDR3 is TGTGCCAGCAGTCGGGACAGGCAATCTGAAGCTTTCTTT.

This clone showed up just a few times. The chain uses TRBV5-1 and TRBJ1-2; TRBD1 aligns across 9 bases. Unmatched junction bases numbered 12, after V lost 1 base and J lost 5 bases. CDR3 length: 17 amino acids. Germline V CDR1 and CDR2: SGHRS, YFSETQ. The DNA of the CDR3 is TGCGCCAGCAGCTTGTTGGCCAACAGGGGGCCGAAGTATGGCTACACCTTC. This sequence encodes CASSLLANRGPKYGYTF.

J is TRBJ2-7 and V is TRBV2; D remains ambiguous. In germline, CDR1 is SNHLY, CDR2 FYNNEI. Trimming took 1 base from V and 3 from J, leaving 1 base between them. The CDR3 has 11 residues. CDR3 protein: CASSEGYEQYF. CDR3 coding DNA: TGTGCCAGCAGTGAAGGCTACGAGCAGTACTTC.

A few counts support this clone. The chain carries TRBV19 and TRBJ2-7; 7 bases fit TRBD2. With V trimmed by 6 bases and J by 6 bases, 17 bases remained unmatched. Looked up from germline, CDR1 is LNHDA and CDR2 is SQIVND (reference sequence). The CDR3 totals 16 residues. DNA for the CDR3: TGTGCCAGTAGCCCGGCGGGTAGCGGGTTACCCGGCGAGCAGTACTTC. This codes for CASSPAGSGLPGEQYF.

J is TRBJ1-4 and V is TRBV5-1; unclear D gene. V was trimmed by 3 bases and J by 13 bases, leaving 16 bases between them. The CDR3 is 13 residues long. The germline V gene encodes CDR1 SGHRS and CDR2 YFSETQ. The CDR3 DNA reads TGCGCCAGCAGCTCTCAGGACGGTAATCGACTGTTTTTT. Translating gives CASSSQDGNRLFF.

This chain joins TRBV4-3 and TRBJ2-7; the D gene is possibly TRBD2 (5 bases). V lost 2 bases and J 3 bases, leaving 14 bases between the germline ends. The germline V gene encodes CDR1 LGHNA and CDR2 YSLEER. The CDR3 is 15 amino acids. The CDR3 DNA reads TGCGCCAGCAGCCAAAACCGGCTAGCAGACTACGAGCAGTACTTC. The encoded protein is CASSQNRLADYEQYF.

This clone was observed once. This rearrangement joins TRBV30 to TRBJ1-1, with D uncertain. Trimming cost V 4 bases and J 3 bases, with 6 bases left between them. Germline CDR1 is GTSNPN and CDR2 is SVGIG (reference sequence). This CDR3 is built from 11 residues. CDR3 loop: CAWTPYTEAFF. In DNA, the CDR3 is TGTGCCTGGACCCCCTACACTGAAGCTTTCTTT.

In DNA, the CDR3 is TGTGCCAGCAGCCCACCAGGGGTCAACACCGGGGAGCTGTTTTTT. This codes for CASSPPGVNTGELFF. The chain joins TRBV6-6 to TRBJ2-2; D might be TRBD1 (6 bases). Germline lookup yields CDR1 MNHNY and CDR2 SVGAGI (reference sequence). CDR3 size: 15 residues. The V end was cut by 6 bases, the J end by 2 bases, with 13 bases between.

The CDR3 coding sequence is TGTGCCAGCAGCTTGGCCGGGGGGGCCGGGCTACCCTACGAGCAGTACTTC. The encoded protein is CASSLAGGAGLPYEQYF. The chain couples TRBV7-9 to TRBJ2-7; 8 bases match TRBD2. The V gene's germline CDR1 is SEHNR and CDR2 FQNEAQ (reference sequence). This CDR3 has 17 residues. Germline trimming cut 3 bases from V and 2 bases from J; bases unmatched to any gene: 12.

This clone was recorded only once. V is TRBV5-6 and J is TRBJ1-1; no definite D call. Germline V gives CDR1 SGHDT, CDR2 YYEEEE. V lost 2 bases and J 5 bases, leaving 13 bases between the germline ends. CDR3 length: 14 amino acids. In nucleotides, the CDR3 is TGTGCCAGCAGCTTAACGCGAGGGCCAACTGAAGCTTTCTTT. It translates to CASSLTRGPTEAFF.

The rearrangement joins TRBV23-1 to TRBJ1-4; D not certain. TRBV23-1 is given ORF status, its function remaining uncertain. Trimming cost V 8 bases and J 7 bases, with 11 bases left between them. The CDR3 has 12 amino acids. This CDR3 is CASGGVGEKLFF. The CDR3 DNA reads TGCGCCAGCGGCGGGGTCGGTGAAAAACTGTTTTTT.

The count of this clone is one. The rearrangement links TRBV18 to TRBJ2-7; D gene uncertain. Germline V lookup: CDR1 KGHSH, CDR2 LQKENI. The CDR3 has 12 residues. Trimming stripped 2 bases from V and 3 bases from J, with 5 bases between. Written as DNA, the CDR3 is TGTGCCAGCTCACCAAAGGGCTACGAGCAGTACTTC. Amino acid sequence: CASSPKGYEQYF.

The genes are TRBV7-3 and TRBJ1-6, with unresolved D. V lost 5 bases to trimming and J lost 7 bases, with 9 bases between them. CDR1 SGHTA and CDR2 FQGTGA come from the germline V gene. The CDR3 covers 13 residues. The DNA of the CDR3 is TGTGCCAGCAGCATACTGAGGAATTCACCCCTCCACTTT. This encodes CASSILRNSPLHF.

The chain employs TRBV2 and TRBJ2-7, with 7 bases identical to TRBD1. In germline, CDR1 is SNHLY, CDR2 FYNNEI. CDR3 length: 14 amino acids. V dropped 5 bases and J dropped 0; count of bases not matched to a gene: 4. The CDR3 protein is CASSRPGGSYEQYF. In nucleotides, the CDR3 is TGTGCCAGCAGTCGTCCAGGGGGCTCCTACGAGCAGTACTTC.

This CDR3 reads CASSTGGQGNYGYTF. CDR3 DNA sequence: TGTGCCAGTAGTACGGGGGGACAGGGTAACTATGGCTACACCTTC. The rearrangement links TRBV19 to TRBJ1-2; TRBD1 agrees at 9 bases. V lost 4 bases, J lost 1 base, and 4 bases stayed unmatched. Germline V CDR1 and CDR2: LNHDA, SQIVND (reference sequence). CDR3 length: 15 amino acids.

The chain carries TRBV5-4 and TRBJ1-2; 9 bases are a match to TRBD1. This CDR3 has 16 residues. Germline V gene lookup returns CDR1 SGHNT and CDR2 YYREEE (reference sequence). V shed 4 bases and J 3 bases; nucleotides not matched to a gene: 10. CDR3 protein: CASSPGGQGIYYGYTF. The CDR3 DNA reads as TGTGCCAGCAGCCCCGGAGGACAGGGGATATACTATGGCTACACCTTC.

The chain links TRBV5-1 to TRBJ2-7; D is perhaps TRBD1 or TRBD2 (6 bases each). The V and J ends lost 1 base and 0 bases respectively, with 11 bases between them. The CDR3 sequence is 15 residues long. CDR1 is SGHRS and CDR2 is YFSETQ in the germline V gene. CDR3 amino acids: CASSLSGGVSYEQYF. CDR3 sequence (DNA): TGCGCCAGCAGCTTGTCCGGGGGCGTCTCCTACGAGCAGTACTTC.

The rearrangement joins TRBV6-6 to TRBJ1-5; tentatively, D is TRBD1 (6 bases). Germline CDR1 MNHNY, CDR2 SVGAGI (reference sequence). CDR3 length: 14 amino acids. Trimming stripped 6 bases from V and 6 bases from J, with 15 bases between. CDR3 sequence reads: CASSDPGVAQPQHF. The CDR3 coding sequence is TGTGCCAGCAGCGACCCAGGGGTCGCTCAGCCCCAGCATTTT.

The rearrangement uses TRBV6-5 and TRBJ2-6; the D is unclear. CDR3 length: 12 amino acids. Germline V gene data show CDR1 as MNHEY and CDR2 as SVGAGI. The V and J ends lost 5 bases and 2 bases respectively, with 1 base between them. CDR3 region: CASSPGANVLTF. DNA of the CDR3: TGTGCCAGCAGTCCTGGGGCCAACGTCCTGACTTTC.

The J gene is TRBJ1-4, the V gene TRBV7-6; 9 bases match TRBD1. Germline-derived CDR1 and CDR2 are SGHVS and FNYEAQ. This CDR3 is 16 amino acids long. The V and J ends lost 2 bases and 6 bases, in that order; junction bases with no gene match: 7. The CDR3 nucleotides read TGTGCCAGCAGCTTACCACAGGGGGCTGTGGATGAAAAACTGTTTTTT. Translating it yields CASSLPQGAVDEKLFF. Using reference TRBV7-6 and TRBJ1-4 for the parts outside the CDR3, the full variable domain is GAGVSQSPRYKVTKRGQDVALRCDPISGHVSLYWYRQALGQGPEFLTYFNYEAQQDKSGLPNDRFSAERPEGSISTLTIQRTEQRDSAMYRCASSLPQGAVDEKLFFGSGTQLSVL.

The gene calls are TRBV18 and TRBJ1-1, with 10 bases matching TRBD1. This CDR3 contains 15 residues. Germline CDR1 and CDR2: KGHSH and LQKENI. V lost 3 bases, J lost 4 bases, and 5 bases stayed unmatched. CDR3 DNA: TGTGCCAGCTCACCTAGGGGACAGGGGACCACTGAAGCTTTCTTT. As protein: CASSPRGQGTTEAFF.

The chain is built from TRBV4-1 and TRBJ1-4; TRBD1 might be the D (5 bases). Germline assignment: CDR1 MGHRA and CDR2 YSYEKL. The CDR3 is 17 amino acids. V was trimmed by 1 base and J by 0 bases, leaving 12 bases between them. This chain's CDR3 is CASSQGTSLATNEKLFF. The CDR3, as DNA: TGCGCCAGCAGCCAAGGGACATCTTTAGCAACTAATGAAAAACTGTTTTTT.

This sequence joins TRBV7-2 and TRBJ1-1, with D tentatively TRBD1 (5 bases). In germline, CDR1 is SGHTA, CDR2 FQGNSA. V was cut by 1 base and J by 3 bases, with 12 bases left in between. The CDR3 length is 15 residues. The CDR3 bases are TGTGCCAGCAGCTTAGGGATTGGGGGTGACACTGAAGCTTTCTTT. It is translated as CASSLGIGGDTEAFF.

The V call is TRBV6-4, the J call TRBJ2-5; 12 bases fit TRBD2. The V gene end was trimmed by 6 bases and the J gene end by 2 bases; junction bases not matched to a gene: 4. From germline, CDR1 is MRHNA and CDR2 SNTAGT. CDR3 length equals 15 residues. DNA of the CDR3: TGTGCCAGCAGCGCTAGCGGGGGGGAGCAAGAGACCCAGTACTTC. This translates into CASSASGGEQETQYF.